The next 4 T cell receptor beta chains were all read from a single sample in a study of blood T cell repertoires in COVID-19. Only in-frame clones appear in the TCRdb table, and some are missing; sequencing was by immunoSEQ multiplex PCR. The sample holds about 170,000 clones, approximately 82% seen once. Sequencing was carried out using peripheral blood. These receptor sequences come from a woman between 35 and 50 years old with COVID-19, enrolled during active disease.

The V call is TRBV30, the J call TRBJ1-1; TRBD1 matches 8 bases. This CDR3 has 14 residues. Trimming at V came to 2 bases and at J to 3 bases, leaving 5 bases not matched to a gene. Germline lookup yields CDR1 GTSNPN and CDR2 SVGIG (reference sequence). CDR3 DNA sequence: TGTGCCTGGAGTTGGCAGGGGGCGGACACTGAAGCTTTCTTT. This encodes CAWSWQGADTEAFF.

The rearrangement links TRBV5-4 to TRBJ1-1; D is perhaps TRBD1 (6 bases). The CDR3 length is 14 residues. Trimming stripped 2 bases from V and 2 bases from J, with 10 bases between. Germline V lookup: CDR1 SGHNT, CDR2 YYREEE (reference sequence). CDR3 region: CASSFPGVNTEAFF. The CDR3 DNA reads TGTGCCAGCAGCTTTCCAGGGGTTAACACTGAAGCTTTCTTT. Combining the CDR3 with reference TRBV5-4 and TRBJ1-1 gives the whole variable domain ETGVTQSPTHLIKTRGQQVTLRCSSQSGHNTVSWYQQALGQGPQFIFQYYREEENGRGNFPPRFSGLQFPNYSSELNVNALELDDSALYLCASSFPGVNTEAFFGQGTRLTVV.

The rearrangement joins TRBV18 to TRBJ1-3; no clear D. The germline gives CDR1 KGHSH, CDR2 LQKENI. The V end was cut by 3 bases, the J end by 3 bases, with 15 bases between. The CDR3 is 16 residues long. The CDR3 here is CASSPRPESFGNTIYF. CDR3 sequence (DNA): TGTGCCAGCTCACCGCGGCCAGAGAGTTTTGGAAACACCATATATTTT. The complete variable domain, with remaining parts taken from reference TRBV18 and TRBJ1-3, reads NAGVMQNPRHLVRRRGQEARLRCSPMKGHSHVYWYRQLPEEGLKFMVYLQKENIIDESGMPKERFSAEFPKEGPSILRIQQVVRGDSAAYFCASSPRPESFGNTIYFGEGSWLTVV.

This chain links TRBV28 with TRBJ1-4; D is undetermined. Germline V gene data show CDR1 as MDHEN and CDR2 as SYDVKM. This CDR3 is built from 14 residues. Deletions cut 3 bases from V and 8 bases from J, with 13 bases between. As DNA, the CDR3 is TGTGCCAGCAGTTTGGAGCCTCCGGGGGAAAAACTGTTTTTT. Translation: CASSLEPPGEKLFF.